One and the same sample provided the 2 T cell receptor beta chains below, sequenced in a study of blood T cell repertoires in COVID-19. The repertoire was sequenced with immunoSEQ multiplex PCR; TCRdb's copy has only in-frame clones and lacks some. The table has more than 95,000 clones, roughly 91% seen once. Sample: peripheral blood. These receptors all stem from a human donor in a cohort sampled during active COVID-19.

The table lists this clone with a few counts. The chain is built from TRBV4-2 and TRBJ2-7; weak D call: TRBD1 (5 bases). Germline V gives CDR1 LGHNA, CDR2 YNFKEQ. The CDR3 runs to 14 residues. Trimming stripped 0 bases from V and 11 bases from J, with 17 bases between. The DNA for the CDR3 is TGTGCCAGCAGCCAAGATACACAGGCCGACCATGAGTACTTC. As protein: CASSQDTQADHEYF.

This sequence joins TRBV7-9 and TRBJ2-1, with 7 bases identical to TRBD2. The germline CDR1 and CDR2 sequences are SEHNR and FQNEAQ (reference sequence). The CDR3 has 16 residues. Germline trimming cut 0 bases from V and 0 bases from J; bases unmatched to any gene: 2. CDR3 in DNA: TGTGCCAGCAGCTTAGCCCAGCGGGGCTCCTACAATGAGCAGTTCTTC. As protein: CASSLAQRGSYNEQFF.